The rows below give T cell receptor beta chains drawn from one sample of a study of shared clonotypes between healthy human individuals. TCRdb keeps only in-frame clones here, not all; method: immunoSEQ multiplex PCR. The table records some 1,100,000 clones, around 78% of them present only once. The sequencing input was memory CD4+ T cells from PBMCs. Receptor source: a man aged 18 to 29 in good health. Some clones in this sample may be carry-over from other donors' samples. CDR3s include the opening cysteine and the closing phenylalanine or tryptophan. The D gene is left open where the match is weak. A clone size is listed for some rows: how often the clone was seen (once, few, many), or a class if it is expanded.

CDR3aa | CDR3nt | abundance | d_gene | j_gene | v_gene
CASSPWFGTGRETQYF | TGCGCCAGCAGCCCCTGGTTCGGGACAGGGAGAGAGACCCAGTACTTC | NA | TRBD1 | TRBJ2-5 | TRBV5-1
CASSHVVRGGSSYNEQFF | TGCGCCAGCAGCCACGTGGTGCGGGGCGGGAGCTCCTACAATGAGCAGTTCTTC | NA | TRBD2 | TRBJ2-1 | TRBV4-1
CAISGLVPEQFF | TGTGCCATCAGTGGGCTAGTGCCCGAGCAGTTCTTC | NA | NA | TRBJ2-1 | TRBV10-3
CASSLERGGEQYF | TGTGCCAGCAGCTTGGAGCGGGGGGGCGAGCAGTACTTC | NA | TRBD2 | TRBJ2-7 | TRBV5-4
CAWSGGGGTEKLFF | TGTGCCTGGAGTGGAGGGGGGGGGACCGAAAAACTGTTTTTT | NA | NA | TRBJ1-4 | TRBV30
CASSLTGVGEQYF | TGTGCCAGCAGCCTTACAGGGGTGGGGGAGCAGTACTTC | NA | TRBD1 | TRBJ2-7 | TRBV5-4
CASSYSGSADEQFF | TGTGCCAGCAGTTACTCAGGTAGCGCCGATGAGCAGTTCTTC | NA | NA | TRBJ2-1 | TRBV6-5
CASSGLAGHINTQYF | TGTGCCAGCAGTGGACTAGCGGGTCACATCAATACGCAGTATTTT | many | TRBD2 | TRBJ2-3 | TRBV7-2
CSVESGQKFYNEQFF | TGCAGCGTTGAATCGGGACAGAAATTCTACAATGAGCAGTTCTTC | few | TRBD1 | TRBJ2-1 | TRBV29-1
CSASRGNEQYF | TGCAGTGCTTCCCGTGGGAACGAGCAGTACTTC | NA | NA | TRBJ2-7 | TRBV20-1
CASSTASWGAANTEAFF | TGTGCCAGCAGCACTGCCAGCTGGGGGGCGGCTAACACTGAAGCTTTCTTT | few | NA | TRBJ1-1 | TRBV28
CASSIDTGYEQYF | TGTGCCAGTAGTATAGATACAGGTTACGAGCAGTACTTC | NA | NA | TRBJ2-7 | TRBV19
CATTTSYIDNSPLHF | TGTGCCACTACGACCAGCTACATTGATAATTCACCCCTCCACTTT | NA | NA | TRBJ1-6 | TRBV6-6
CASSQAALLGQADGYTF | TGCGCCAGCAGCCAAGCGGCCCTTTTGGGGCAGGCCGATGGCTACACCTTC | NA | NA | TRBJ1-2 | TRBV4-3
CASSLEKGLSYEQYF | TGTGCCAGCAGCTTAGAGAAGGGTCTCTCCTACGAGCAGTACTTC | NA | NA | TRBJ2-7 | TRBV7-8
CASSQLSLRGGGILEYSNQPQHF | TGCGCCAGCAGTCAATTATCTCTTCGGGGAGGGGGAATACTTGAGTATAGCAATCAGCCCCAGCATTTT | NA | NA | TRBJ1-5 | TRBV23-1
CASSQRQTGDTGELFF | TGTGCCAGCTCACAACGACAGACAGGTGACACCGGGGAGCTGTTTTTT | NA | NA | TRBJ2-2 | TRBV18
CAAIGGGSYEQYF | TGTGCCGCAATCGGCGGTGGGTCCTACGAGCAGTACTTC | NA | NA | TRBJ2-7 | TRBV10-3
CASSTDRRGSNQPQHF | TGTGCCAGTAGTACGGACAGGAGAGGAAGCAATCAGCCCCAGCATTTT | NA | TRBD1 | TRBJ1-5 | TRBV19
CASRLEPPRLEQFF | TGCGCCAGCAGGTTAGAGCCCCCCCGTTTGGAGCAGTTCTTC | NA | NA | TRBJ2-1 | TRBV5-1
CASSLVWNEQFF | TGTGCCAGCAGCTTAGTTTGGAATGAGCAGTTCTTC | NA | NA | TRBJ2-1 | TRBV11-2
CAWNSESTDTQYF | TGTGCCTGGAACAGCGAGAGCACAGATACGCAGTATTTT | once | NA | TRBJ2-3 | TRBV30
CASSGQEKETQYF | TGTGCCAGCAGCGGACAGGAGAAAGAGACCCAGTACTTC | NA | TRBD1 | TRBJ2-5 | TRBV2
CSAPLVETIYF | TGCAGTGCCCCCCTGGTTGAGACCATATATTTT | NA | NA | TRBJ1-3 | TRBV20-1
CASSIVPQPQHF | TGTGCCAGTAGTATAGTCCCTCAGCCCCAGCATTTT | NA | NA | TRBJ1-5 | TRBV19
CSVGVNSYNEQFF | TGCAGCGTTGGTGTAAACTCATACAATGAGCAGTTCTTC | NA | NA | TRBJ2-1 | TRBV29-1
CSVERRPGARTDTQYF | TGCAGCGTTGAGAGGAGGCCAGGGGCCCGCACAGATACGCAGTATTTT | NA | NA | TRBJ2-3 | TRBV29-1
CASSQGQGARAFF | TGTGCCAGCAGCCAAGGGCAGGGGGCAAGAGCTTTCTTT | NA | TRBD1 | TRBJ1-1 | TRBV14
CASSRNRGWVDEQFF | TGTGCCAGCAGCCGTAACAGGGGGTGGGTCGATGAGCAGTTCTTC | NA | TRBD1 | TRBJ2-1 | TRBV5-4
CASSLGYGTGAYEQYF | TGTGCCAGCAGCTTGGGGTACGGGACAGGGGCCTACGAGCAGTACTTC | NA | TRBD1 | TRBJ2-7 | TRBV5-8
CASSGQGANEQFF | TGTGCCAGCTCAGGGCAGGGGGCGAATGAGCAGTTCTTC | NA | TRBD1 | TRBJ2-1 | TRBV18
CASSEPGLAGGEQFF | TGTGCCAGCAGTGAACCGGGACTAGCGGGGGGTGAGCAGTTCTTC | NA | TRBD2 | TRBJ2-1 | TRBV6-1
CASSQGLTSATNEKLFF | TGTGCCAGCAGCCAAGGCCTGACATCCGCAACTAATGAAAAACTGTTTTTT | NA | NA | TRBJ1-4 | TRBV14
CASSKMPVMCGRNFYEQYF | TGTGCCAGCAGCAAAATGCCCGTGATGTGCGGGAGGAACTTCTACGAGCAGTACTTC | few | NA | TRBJ2-7 | TRBV21-1
CASSATGKNEQFF | TGTGCCAGCAGCGCGACAGGGAAAAATGAGCAGTTCTTC | NA | TRBD1 | TRBJ2-1 | TRBV7-2
CASSPWGQENTEAFF | TGTGCCAGTAGTCCGTGGGGACAGGAGAACACTGAAGCTTTCTTT | NA | TRBD1 | TRBJ1-1 | TRBV19
CASSEGSVSYNEQFF | TGTGCCAGCAGTGAAGGGAGCGTCTCCTACAATGAGCAGTTCTTC | NA | NA | TRBJ2-1 | TRBV6-4
CSAGGADTQYF | TGCAGTGCGGGGGGAGCAGATACGCAGTATTTT | NA | NA | TRBJ2-3 | TRBV20-1
CASSLYDGETQYF | TGCGCCAGCAGCTTGTATGACGGGGAGACCCAGTACTTC | NA | NA | TRBJ2-5 | TRBV5-1
CASSESEDSRYGYTF | TGCGCCAGCAGTGAGTCGGAAGACAGTAGGTATGGCTACACCTTC | many | NA | TRBJ1-2 | TRBV10-1
CASSWPGTKTEAFF | TGTGCCAGCAGCTGGCCGGGGACAAAGACTGAAGCTTTCTTT | NA | NA | TRBJ1-1 | TRBV7-9
CASKRLAGPTDTQYF | TGTGCCAGCAAACGACTAGCGGGACCCACAGATACGCAGTATTTT | NA | TRBD2 | TRBJ2-3 | TRBV2
CASSRTGNYGYTF | TGTGCCAGCAGCCGGACAGGGAACTATGGCTACACCTTC | NA | TRBD1 | TRBJ1-2 | TRBV28
CASRLPGHNTEAFF | TGTGCCAGCAGGTTACCGGGACATAACACTGAAGCTTTCTTT | NA | NA | TRBJ1-1 | TRBV28
CASSLDSNQPQHF | TGCGCCAGCAGCCTAGACAGCAATCAGCCCCAGCATTTT | NA | NA | TRBJ1-5 | TRBV5-1
CASSSGGSDNYGYTF | TGTGCCAGCAGTTCAGGGGGCTCCGACAACTATGGCTACACCTTC | NA | TRBD1 | TRBJ1-2 | TRBV28
CASSLLDGPHNEQFF | TGTGCCAGCAGCTTATTGGACGGGCCTCACAATGAGCAGTTCTTC | few | NA | TRBJ2-1 | TRBV7-3
CASSLAGNTYEQYF | TGTGCCAGCAGCTTAGCAGGGAACACCTACGAGCAGTACTTC | NA | NA | TRBJ2-7 | TRBV11-1